A selection of T cell receptor beta chains follows, all from one sample in a study of shared clonotypes between healthy human individuals. Some clones are missing from TCRdb's copy, which holds only in-frame ones; the method was immunoSEQ multiplex PCR. The repertoire consists of around 700,000 clones, with approximately 75% occurring once and the leading ten covering approximately 1.8%. Input material: memory CD4+ T cells sorted from blood. The receptor source for this set is a woman in her twenties or thirties in good health. Each CDR3 is given with its conserved first and last residue. Fields, in order: J gene, D gene, clone size, V gene, CDR3 DNA, CDR3 protein. The D gene is left open where the match is weak. A row's size may be missing; if present it is once, few, many or a size class.

j_gene: TRBJ2-2; d_gene: TRBD1; abundance: .; v_gene: TRBV15; CDR3nt: TGTGCCACCAGATCGGGACAGGGGGCCGGGGAGCTGTTTTTT; CDR3aa: CATRSGQGAGELFF
j_gene: TRBJ2-7; d_gene: TRBD2; abundance: .; v_gene: TRBV28; CDR3nt: TGTGCCAGCAGCACCCTGGGACTAGCGAAAGTCCAGTACTTC; CDR3aa: CASSTLGLAKVQYF
j_gene: TRBJ2-3; d_gene: .; abundance: .; v_gene: TRBV5-1; CDR3nt: TGCGCCAGCACCCTGACAGACACAGATACGCAGTATTTT; CDR3aa: CASTLTDTDTQYF
j_gene: TRBJ1-1; d_gene: .; abundance: .; v_gene: TRBV5-6; CDR3nt: TGTGCCAGCAAGCGTCTGAACACTGAAGCTTTCTTT; CDR3aa: CASKRLNTEAFF
j_gene: TRBJ2-2; d_gene: TRBD2; abundance: few; v_gene: TRBV7-6; CDR3nt: TGTGCCAGCAGCTTAAGCGGGAGTGGTGGGTCCGGGGAGCTGTTTTTT; CDR3aa: CASSLSGSGGSGELFF
j_gene: TRBJ1-2; d_gene: .; abundance: few; v_gene: TRBV19; CDR3nt: TGTGCCAGTACCCTAGGCGGCATGGACTATGGCTACACCTTC; CDR3aa: CASTLGGMDYGYTF
j_gene: TRBJ2-3; d_gene: .; abundance: .; v_gene: TRBV7-9; CDR3nt: TGTGCCAGCAGCTTAGATAATACGCAGTATTTT; CDR3aa: CASSLDNTQYF
j_gene: TRBJ2-5; d_gene: .; abundance: once; v_gene: TRBV19; CDR3nt: TGTGCCAGTAGTTTAGGCGGGGCAGGGAGCCAAGAGACCCAGTACTTC; CDR3aa: CASSLGGAGSQETQYF
j_gene: TRBJ1-2; d_gene: .; abundance: .; v_gene: TRBV4-1; CDR3nt: TGCGCCAGCAGCCAAGATATTGCGTCTGCCTATGGCTACACCTTC; CDR3aa: CASSQDIASAYGYTF
j_gene: TRBJ1-1; d_gene: .; abundance: once; v_gene: TRBV28; CDR3nt: TGTGCCAGCAGTTTTCCGCCACAGGGCATGAACACTGAAGCTTTCTTT; CDR3aa: CASSFPPQGMNTEAFF
j_gene: TRBJ2-7; d_gene: .; abundance: once; v_gene: TRBV14; CDR3nt: TGTGCCAGCAGCCAAGATTATTCAGGCAGTGAGCAGTACTTC; CDR3aa: CASSQDYSGSEQYF
j_gene: TRBJ1-3; d_gene: .; abundance: many; v_gene: TRBV4-1; CDR3nt: TGCGCCAGCAGCCAAGAAAGGGCATACTCTGGAAACACCATATATTTT; CDR3aa: CASSQERAYSGNTIYF
j_gene: TRBJ2-5; d_gene: .; abundance: .; v_gene: TRBV5-1; CDR3nt: TGCGCCAGCAGCTTGTTGGGAGTACGAGAGGAGACCCAGTACTTC; CDR3aa: CASSLLGVREETQYF
j_gene: TRBJ2-3; d_gene: TRBD2; abundance: .; v_gene: TRBV5-1; CDR3nt: TGCGCCAGCAGCTTGGATTCTAGCGGGGGTACCTTTGGCACAGATACGCAGTATTTT; CDR3aa: CASSLDSSGGTFGTDTQYF
j_gene: TRBJ2-7; d_gene: .; abundance: .; v_gene: TRBV19; CDR3nt: TGTGCCAGTAGTTATGAGGTCTCCCCGTACGAGCAGTACTTC; CDR3aa: CASSYEVSPYEQYF
j_gene: TRBJ1-2; d_gene: .; abundance: .; v_gene: TRBV28; CDR3nt: TGTGCCAGCAGTCCCCCGGGGACATCAAACTATGGCTACACCTTC; CDR3aa: CASSPPGTSNYGYTF
j_gene: TRBJ1-1; d_gene: .; abundance: .; v_gene: TRBV4-2; CDR3nt: TGTGCCAGCAGCCAGGTCCGGGGGGCAGATGCGAACACTGAAGCTTTCTTT; CDR3aa: CASSQVRGADANTEAFF
j_gene: TRBJ1-2; d_gene: .; abundance: many; v_gene: TRBV27; CDR3nt: TGTGCCAGCAGTCCAGGGGCTTCCTATGGCTACACCTTC; CDR3aa: CASSPGASYGYTF
j_gene: TRBJ2-7; d_gene: .; abundance: .; v_gene: TRBV28; CDR3nt: TGTGCCAGCAGCCCATTCCCCTACGAGCAGTACTTC; CDR3aa: CASSPFPYEQYF
j_gene: TRBJ1-5; d_gene: .; abundance: .; v_gene: TRBV28; CDR3nt: TGTGCGACTGGGGGACACGTTAGCAATCAGCCCCAGCATTTT; CDR3aa: CATGGHVSNQPQHF
j_gene: TRBJ1-5; d_gene: .; abundance: .; v_gene: TRBV5-1; CDR3nt: TGCGCCAGCAGCTTGTCGGGGGGCCCTTATAGCAATCAGCCCCAGCATTTT; CDR3aa: CASSLSGGPYSNQPQHF
j_gene: TRBJ2-1; d_gene: .; abundance: .; v_gene: TRBV11-2; CDR3nt: TGTGCCAGCAGCTGGGGCCAGGCAGGGGCCTCGTGGGGCAATGAGCAGTTCTTC; CDR3aa: CASSWGQAGASWGNEQFF
j_gene: TRBJ2-7; d_gene: TRBD2; abundance: .; v_gene: TRBV11-3; CDR3nt: TGTGCCAGCAGCTTTCCCCCGGGGGGACGTTACGAGCAGTACTTC; CDR3aa: CASSFPPGGRYEQYF
j_gene: TRBJ2-6; d_gene: .; abundance: few; v_gene: TRBV6-1; CDR3nt: TGTGCCAGCAGTGAAGCGCGGGGAGCTGGGGCCAACGTCCTGACTTTC; CDR3aa: CASSEARGAGANVLTF
j_gene: TRBJ1-3; d_gene: TRBD1; abundance: few; v_gene: TRBV28; CDR3nt: TGTGCCAGCACCGGGACAGGGGAGGACACCATATATTTT; CDR3aa: CASTGTGEDTIYF
j_gene: TRBJ2-5; d_gene: .; abundance: .; v_gene: TRBV11-2; CDR3nt: TGTGCCAGCAGCCCCGGCAGGGTCCAAGAGACCCAGTACTTC; CDR3aa: CASSPGRVQETQYF